This section outlines one TCR beta chain sequence together with its context. The CDR3 totals 16 residues. J was trimmed by 1 base and V by 4 bases; bases with no gene match: 7. CDR1 is SGHRS, CDR2 YFSETQ, per germline. This sample stems from a study of blood T cell repertoires in COVID-19. Overall study: Samples taken during acute and convalescent COVID-19 were collected in the United States, Italy and Spain. T cells, B-cell-depleted T cells, or PBMCs supplied cDNA or gDNA.

As handled by the study authors: It was from reference gene primer amplification that nucleated cell counts were estimated. The protocol was immunoSEQ multiplex PCR, while the TCRdb copy is restricted to in-frame clones and leaves out a portion. V, J and clone size derive from that table, while D and trimming were established from the DNA sequence. This repertoire shows more than 80,000 clones, around 80% found once; its top ten account for around 6.2%. The sequenced sample consisted of peripheral blood. The chain combines TRBV5-1 with TRBJ2-2; TRBD2 aligns across 7 bases. This clonotype was sampled from an elderly man with COVID-19, enrolled during active disease. The CDR3 region has the DNA TGCGCCAGCAGCCCGATGGCTAGCGGGAACACCGGGGAGCTGTTTTTT. This codes for CASSPMASGNTGELFF.